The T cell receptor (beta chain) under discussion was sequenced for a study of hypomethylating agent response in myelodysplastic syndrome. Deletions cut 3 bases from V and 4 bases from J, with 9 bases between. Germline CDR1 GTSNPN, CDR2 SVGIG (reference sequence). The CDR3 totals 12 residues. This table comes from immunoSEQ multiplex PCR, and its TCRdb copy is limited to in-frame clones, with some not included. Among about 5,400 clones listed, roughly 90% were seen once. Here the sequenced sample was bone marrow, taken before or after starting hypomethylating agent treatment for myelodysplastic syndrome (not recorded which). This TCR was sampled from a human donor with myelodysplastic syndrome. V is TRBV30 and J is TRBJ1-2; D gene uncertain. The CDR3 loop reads CAWSETTYGYTF. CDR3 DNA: TGTGCCTGGAGCGAGACAACCTATGGCTACACCTTC.